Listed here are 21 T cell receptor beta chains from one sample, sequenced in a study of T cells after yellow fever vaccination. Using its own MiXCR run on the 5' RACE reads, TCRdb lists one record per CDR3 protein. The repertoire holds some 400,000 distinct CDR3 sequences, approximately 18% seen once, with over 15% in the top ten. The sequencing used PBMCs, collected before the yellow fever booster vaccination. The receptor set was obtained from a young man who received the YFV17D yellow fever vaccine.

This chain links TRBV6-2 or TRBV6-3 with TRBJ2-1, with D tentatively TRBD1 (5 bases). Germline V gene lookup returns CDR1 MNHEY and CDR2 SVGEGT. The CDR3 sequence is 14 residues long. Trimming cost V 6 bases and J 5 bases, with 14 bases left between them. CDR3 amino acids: CASRPHRNNNEQFF. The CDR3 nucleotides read TGTGCCAGCAGACCCCACAGGAACAACAATGAGCAGTTCTTC.

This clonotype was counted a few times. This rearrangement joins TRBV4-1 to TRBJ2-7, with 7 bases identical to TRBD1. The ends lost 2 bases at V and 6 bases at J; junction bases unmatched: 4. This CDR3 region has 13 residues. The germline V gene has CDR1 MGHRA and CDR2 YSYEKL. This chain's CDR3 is CASSQYRGGEQYV. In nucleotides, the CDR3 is TGCGCCAGCAGCCAATACAGGGGCGGCGAGCAGTACGTC.

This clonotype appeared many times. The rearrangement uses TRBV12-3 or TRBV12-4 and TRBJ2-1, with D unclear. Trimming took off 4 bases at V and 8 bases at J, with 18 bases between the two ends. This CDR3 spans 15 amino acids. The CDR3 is CASSSQSSTHYEQFF. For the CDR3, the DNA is TGTGCCAGCAGTTCCCAATCTAGTACGCATTATGAGCAGTTCTTC.

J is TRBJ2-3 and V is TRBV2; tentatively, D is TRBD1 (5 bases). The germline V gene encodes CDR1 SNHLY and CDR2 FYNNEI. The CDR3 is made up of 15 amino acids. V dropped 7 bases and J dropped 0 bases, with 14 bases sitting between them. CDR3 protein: CASTARVRSTDTQYF. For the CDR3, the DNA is TGTGCCAGCACGGCCAGGGTGCGGAGCACAGATACGCAGTATTTT.

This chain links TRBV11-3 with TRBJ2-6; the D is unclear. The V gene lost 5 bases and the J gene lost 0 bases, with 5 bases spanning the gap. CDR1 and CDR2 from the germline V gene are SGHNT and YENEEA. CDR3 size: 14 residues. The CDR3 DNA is TGTGCCAGCAGCGAGTACTCTGGGGCCAACGTCCTGACTTTC. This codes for CASSEYSGANVLTF.

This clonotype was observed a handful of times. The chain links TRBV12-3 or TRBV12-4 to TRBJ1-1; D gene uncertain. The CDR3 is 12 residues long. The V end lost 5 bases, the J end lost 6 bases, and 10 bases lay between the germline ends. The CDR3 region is CASSLTKSEAFF. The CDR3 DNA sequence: TGTGCCAGCAGTCTTACTAAATCTGAAGCTTTCTTT.

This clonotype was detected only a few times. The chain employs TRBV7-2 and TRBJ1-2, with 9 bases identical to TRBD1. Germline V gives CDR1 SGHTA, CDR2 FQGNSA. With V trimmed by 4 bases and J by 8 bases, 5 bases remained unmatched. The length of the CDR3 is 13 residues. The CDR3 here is CASSSDRGRGYTF. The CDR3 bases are TGTGCCAGCAGCTCCGACAGGGGGAGGGGCTACACCTTC.

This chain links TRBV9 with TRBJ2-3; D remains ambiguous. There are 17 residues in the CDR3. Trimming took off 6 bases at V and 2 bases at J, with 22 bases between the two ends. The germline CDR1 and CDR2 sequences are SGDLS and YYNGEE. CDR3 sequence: CASTAGQNFPHTDTQYF. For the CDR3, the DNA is TGTGCCAGCACGGCAGGTCAAAATTTCCCCCACACAGATACGCAGTATTTT. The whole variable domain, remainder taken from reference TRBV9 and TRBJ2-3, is DSGVTQTPKHLITATGQRVTLRCSPRSGDLSVYWYQQSLDQGLQFLIQYYNGEERAKGNILERFSAQQFPDLHSELNLSSLELGDSALYFCASTAGQNFPHTDTQYFGPGTRLTVL.

The CDR3 loop is CASSLFRGHTEAFF. The CDR3 region has the DNA TGTGCCAGCAGTTTATTTCGGGGGCACACTGAAGCTTTCTTT. This chain uses TRBV27 with TRBJ1-1, with D tentatively TRBD1 (6 bases). Germline V gives CDR1 MNHEY, CDR2 SMNVEV (reference sequence). This CDR3 contains 14 residues. V was trimmed by 1 base and J by 3 bases, leaving 9 bases between them.

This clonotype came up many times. The CDR3 loop is CASSVGGDTQYF. CDR3 DNA sequence: TGTGCCAGCAGCGTAGGGGGGGATACGCAGTATTTT. The J gene is TRBJ2-3, the V gene TRBV9; D is tentatively TRBD1 or TRBD2 (5 bases each). V lost 0 bases to trimming and J lost 6 bases, with 5 bases between them. This CDR3 comprises 12 residues. Germline CDR1 SGDLS, CDR2 YYNGEE.

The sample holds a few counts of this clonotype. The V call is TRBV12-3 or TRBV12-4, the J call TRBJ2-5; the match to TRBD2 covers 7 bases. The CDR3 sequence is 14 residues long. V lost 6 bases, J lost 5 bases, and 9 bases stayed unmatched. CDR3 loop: CASSLRGEGETQYF. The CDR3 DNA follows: TGTGCCAGCAGCTTACGGGGGGAAGGGGAGACCCAGTACTTC.

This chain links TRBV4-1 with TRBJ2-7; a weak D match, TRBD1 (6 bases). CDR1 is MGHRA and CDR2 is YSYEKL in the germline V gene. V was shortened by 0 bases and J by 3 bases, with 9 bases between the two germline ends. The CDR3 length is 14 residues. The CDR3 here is CASSQDSGDYEQYF. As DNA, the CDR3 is TGCGCCAGCAGCCAAGATTCAGGGGACTACGAGCAGTACTTC.

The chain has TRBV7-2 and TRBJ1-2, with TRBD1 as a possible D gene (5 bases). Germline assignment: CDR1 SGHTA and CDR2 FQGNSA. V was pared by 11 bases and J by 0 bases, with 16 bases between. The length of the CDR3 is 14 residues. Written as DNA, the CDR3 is TGTGCCGGACGAGACACAGGCACTAACTATGGCTACACCTTC. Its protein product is CAGRDTGTNYGYTF.

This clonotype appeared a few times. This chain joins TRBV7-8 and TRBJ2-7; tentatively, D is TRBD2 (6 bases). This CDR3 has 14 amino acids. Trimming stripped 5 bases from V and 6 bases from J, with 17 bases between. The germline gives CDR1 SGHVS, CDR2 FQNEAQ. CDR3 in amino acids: CASSEGLLTLEQYF. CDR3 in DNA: TGTGCCAGCAGCGAGGGACTCCTAACCCTCGAGCAGTACTTC.

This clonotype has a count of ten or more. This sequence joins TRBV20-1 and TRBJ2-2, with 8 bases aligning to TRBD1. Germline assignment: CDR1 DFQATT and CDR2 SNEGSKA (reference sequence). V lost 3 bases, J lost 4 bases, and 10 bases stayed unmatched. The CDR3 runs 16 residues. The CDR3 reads CSARIPGQESTGELFF. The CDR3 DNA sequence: TGCAGTGCTAGGATACCGGGACAGGAATCCACCGGGGAGCTGTTTTTT.

The CDR3 here is CASSLEGANTEAFF. Written as DNA, the CDR3 is TGTGCCAGCAGCCTCGAGGGGGCGAACACTGAAGCTTTCTTT. The J gene is TRBJ1-1, the V gene TRBV4-2; TRBD1 agrees at 7 bases. This CDR3 has 14 residues. Germline lookup yields CDR1 LGHNA and CDR2 YNFKEQ. V trimming: 4 bases; J trimming: 1 base; junction bases outside the gene matches: 3.

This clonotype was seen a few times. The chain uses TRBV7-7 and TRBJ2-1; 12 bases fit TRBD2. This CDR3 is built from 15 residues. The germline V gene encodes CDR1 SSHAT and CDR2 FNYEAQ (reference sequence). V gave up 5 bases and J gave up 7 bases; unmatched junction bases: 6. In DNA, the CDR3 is TGTGCCAGCAGCCCTTCTAGCGGGGGGGGTAATGAGCAGTTCTTC. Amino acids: CASSPSSGGGNEQFF.

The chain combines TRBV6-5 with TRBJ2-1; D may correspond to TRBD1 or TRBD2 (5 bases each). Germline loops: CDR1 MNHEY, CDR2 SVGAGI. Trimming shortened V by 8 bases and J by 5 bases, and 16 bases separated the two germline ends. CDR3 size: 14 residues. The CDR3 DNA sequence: TGTGCCAGCCGGGGTGGTTGGGGGAACAATGAGCAGTTCTTC. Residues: CASRGGWGNNEQFF.

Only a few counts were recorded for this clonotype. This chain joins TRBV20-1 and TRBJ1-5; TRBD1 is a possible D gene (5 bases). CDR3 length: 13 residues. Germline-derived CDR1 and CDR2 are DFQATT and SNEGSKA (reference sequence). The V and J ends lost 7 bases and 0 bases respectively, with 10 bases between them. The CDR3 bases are TGCAGTGGCCAGGGCTATAGCAATCAGCCCCAGCATTTT. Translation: CSGQGYSNQPQHF.

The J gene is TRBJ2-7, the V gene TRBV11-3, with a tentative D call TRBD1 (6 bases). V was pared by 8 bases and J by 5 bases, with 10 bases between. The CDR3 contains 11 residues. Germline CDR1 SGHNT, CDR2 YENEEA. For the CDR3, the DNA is TGTGCCAGCCGAGAGGGGGACGAGCAGTACGTC. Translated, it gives CASREGDEQYV.

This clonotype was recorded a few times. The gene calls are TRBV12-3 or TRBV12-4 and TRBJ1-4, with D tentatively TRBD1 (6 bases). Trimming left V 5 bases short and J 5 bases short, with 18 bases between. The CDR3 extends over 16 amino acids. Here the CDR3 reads CASSPRGTELNEKLFF. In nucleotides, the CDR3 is TGTGCCAGCAGTCCAAGGGGGACCGAGTTGAATGAAAAACTGTTTTTT.